This is a list of T cell receptor beta chains from one sample in a study of blood T cell repertoires in COVID-19. Sequenced by immunoSEQ multiplex PCR; TCRdb stores in-frame clones only, minus some. Here the sample spans about 150,000 clones, approximately 90% being singletons. Sequenced material: peripheral blood. The receptors come from a man younger than 35 with COVID-19, enrolled during active disease. The CDR3 runs from the conserved cysteine through the conserved F or W. The D gene is left open where the match is weak. Clone size is stated in some rows and not others, as once, few, many or a class when expanded.

TRBV14	-	TRBJ1-2	once	CASSEAWAINNGYTF	TGTGCCAGCAGCGAAGCATGGGCAATCAACAATGGCTACACCTTC
TRBV5-5	TRBD1	TRBJ2-4	-	CASSPGQHKNIQYF	TGTGCCAGCAGCCCGGGACAGCATAAAAACATTCAGTACTTC
TRBV16	TRBD2	TRBJ2-6	-	CASSQQGTRASGANVLTF	TGTGCCAGCAGCCAACAGGGGACTAGGGCCTCTGGGGCCAACGTCCTGACTTTC
TRBV6-6	-	TRBJ2-2	-	CASSSFTGELFF	TGTGCCAGCAGTTCCTTCACCGGGGAGCTGTTTTTT
TRBV15	-	TRBJ2-7	-	CATSRDQTYEQYF	TGTGCCACCAGCAGAGACCAGACCTACGAGCAGTACTTC
TRBV7-2	-	TRBJ2-1	-	CASSFRGRQSNEQFF	TGTGCCAGCAGCTTTAGGGGCAGGCAGAGCAATGAGCAGTTCTTC
TRBV7-9	-	TRBJ2-2	-	CASSAGFRTGELFF	TGTGCCAGCAGCGCAGGCTTCAGGACCGGGGAGCTGTTTTTT
TRBV4-3	-	TRBJ1-1	-	CASSQDPVWQVNTEAFF	TGCGCCAGCAGCCAAGATCCGGTCTGGCAGGTAAACACTGAAGCTTTCTTT
TRBV6-6	-	TRBJ1-6	-	CASSYRGMGDSPLHF	TGTGCCAGCAGTTACCGGGGGATGGGGGATTCACCCCTCCACTTT
TRBV7-8	-	TRBJ2-3	-	CASSLRRLGVADTQYF	TGTGCCAGCAGCTTACGGCGGTTAGGGGTTGCAGATACGCAGTATTTT
TRBV28	TRBD1	TRBJ2-3	once	CASSYRTGGTDTQYF	TGTGCCAGCAGTTACCGGACAGGGGGGACAGATACGCAGTATTTT
TRBV10-3	TRBD2	TRBJ2-7	once	CAISDPGGSSYEQYF	TGTGCCATCAGTGATCCCGGGGGGAGCTCCTACGAGCAGTACTTC
TRBV15	TRBD2	TRBJ2-2	-	CATSRGLAGNTGELFF	TGTGCCACCAGCAGAGGACTAGCGGGGAACACCGGGGAGCTGTTTTTT
TRBV15	-	TRBJ2-2	-	CATSRDRVRPTGELFF	TGTGCCACCAGCAGAGATCGGGTCCGCCCTACCGGGGAGCTGTTTTTT